This T cell receptor beta chain was obtained from a study of OX40 agonist ivuxolimab in advanced cancers. Study results and limitations: The work left the antigen specificity of expanded peripheral T cells undetermined.

TCRdb's copy holds only in-frame clones and misses some; the assay was immunoSEQ multiplex PCR. The sample shows approximately 86,000 clones, about 86% of them seen only once. This clone was found a few times. Antigen unknown. Germline values: CDR1 SNHLY, CDR2 FYNNEI. This CDR3 has 15 residues. V lost 5 bases to trimming and J lost 4 bases; unmatched junction nucleotides: 6. This material consisted of CD4+ or CD8+ T cells sorted from blood, taken in a trial of the OX40 agonist ivuxolimab. This TCR was sampled from an adult with an advanced solid tumor such as melanoma, head and neck, liver or kidney cancer. The gene calls are TRBV2 and TRBJ2-2; TRBD2 matches at 8 bases. As DNA, the CDR3 is TGTGCCAGCAGTAGCGGGAGTGTGGTCACCGGGGAGCTGTTTTTT. Encoded protein: CASSSGSVVTGELFF.